This is a list of T cell receptor beta chains from one sample in a study of OX40 agonist ivuxolimab in advanced cancers. TCRdb's copy holds only in-frame clones and misses some; the assay was immunoSEQ multiplex PCR. The data show 19,000 or so clones, with less than 75% seen just once and roughly a quarter held by the top ten. The starting material was CD4+ or CD8+ T cells sorted from blood, obtained in a trial of the OX40 agonist ivuxolimab. Receptor source: an adult with an advanced solid tumor such as melanoma, head and neck, liver or kidney cancer. CDR3s include the opening cysteine and the closing phenylalanine or tryptophan. D genes are given only for firm matches. Only some rows state a clone size, as once, few, many or a class for expanded clones.

clone size	V gene	J gene	D gene	CDR3 protein	CDR3 DNA
.	TRBV7-6	TRBJ2-3	.	CASSLEGVGTDTQYF	TGTGCCAGCAGCTTGGAGGGAGTGGGCACAGATACGCAGTATTTT
.	TRBV4-2	TRBJ2-7	TRBD2	CASSRRLAGSYEQYF	TGTGCCAGCAGCCGCCGACTAGCGGGCTCCTACGAGCAGTACTTC
.	TRBV7-8	TRBJ2-7	.	CASSDNTYEQYF	TGTGCCAGCAGTGACAATACCTACGAGCAGTACTTC
.	TRBV6-4	TRBJ2-3	TRBD2	CASSDDGAGPTDTQYF	TGTGCCAGCAGTGACGACGGAGCGGGACCCACAGATACGCAGTATTTT
.	TRBV6-5	TRBJ2-7	.	CASSEASEQEQYF	TGTGCCAGCAGTGAAGCATCCGAGCAGGAGCAGTACTTC
.	TRBV6-5	TRBJ1-2	.	CASSPTVGGYGYTF	TGTGCCAGCAGCCCGACAGTCGGGGGCTATGGCTACACCTTC
.	TRBV14	TRBJ2-7	TRBD2	CAWGLSGNLTYEQYF	TGTGCCTGGGGGCTTAGCGGGAACCTTACCTACGAGCAGTACTTC
.	TRBV6-6	TRBJ2-1	.	CASSYEPAVYEQFF	TGTGCCAGCAGTTACGAGCCTGCGGTCTATGAGCAGTTCTTC
once	TRBV4-1	TRBJ1-2	.	CASSQPLQGWGYGYTF	TGCGCCAGCAGCCAACCTCTTCAGGGGTGGGGTTATGGCTACACCTTC
.	TRBV19	TRBJ1-2	TRBD1	CASTTRTGVVYGYTF	TGTGCCAGTACCACACGGACAGGGGTCGTCTATGGCTACACCTTC
.	TRBV11-1	TRBJ2-7	TRBD1	CASSTPQGVSEQYF	TGTGCCAGCAGCACGCCACAGGGGGTATCCGAGCAGTACTTC
.	TRBV19	TRBJ2-3	.	CASSIVLGRDTQYF	TGTGCCAGTAGTATAGTTCTAGGAAGAGATACGCAGTATTTT
.	TRBV5-1	TRBJ2-1	TRBD1	CASSLGDREYNEQFF	TGCGCCAGCAGCTTGGGGGACAGGGAATACAATGAGCAGTTCTTC
.	TRBV29-1	TRBJ1-2	.	CSVGGGEYGYTF	TGCAGCGTTGGTGGGGGGGAGTATGGCTACACCTTC
.	TRBV6-5	TRBJ2-1	.	CASGSAGAGEQFF	TGTGCCAGCGGTTCTGCGGGGGCAGGTGAGCAGTTCTTC
.	TRBV4-3	TRBJ2-7	TRBD2	CASSQDGGGAYEQYF	TGCGCCAGCAGCCAAGATGGCGGGGGAGCCTACGAGCAGTACTTC
few	TRBV13	TRBJ2-7	TRBD1	CASSSGQGGPYEQYF	TGTGCCAGCAGTTCCGGACAGGGGGGGCCCTACGAGCAGTACTTC
medium-sized	TRBV6-4	TRBJ2-2	TRBD2	CATAAGRDTGELFF	TGTGCCACCGCGGCCGGGAGGGACACCGGGGAGCTGTTTTTT
medium-sized	TRBV6-5	TRBJ2-5	.	CASSYLGEETQYF	TGTGCCAGCAGTTATCTTGGGGAGGAGACCCAGTACTTC
.	TRBV6-5	TRBJ2-2	TRBD1	CASSLRQGPAGELFF	TGTGCCAGCAGTTTACGACAGGGGCCGGCCGGGGAGCTGTTTTTT
.	TRBV25-1	TRBJ2-7	.	CASSRDAGNSYEQYF	TGTGCCAGCAGTCGGGACGCAGGAAACTCATACGAGCAGTACTTC
.	TRBV6-5	TRBJ2-7	.	CASTAGIDEQYF	TGTGCCAGCACGGCCGGAATCGACGAGCAGTACTTC
.	TRBV14	TRBJ2-2	TRBD1	CASSSSDRLNTGELFF	TGTGCCAGCAGCTCCTCGGACAGGTTGAACACCGGGGAGCTGTTTTTT
few	TRBV27	TRBJ2-7	.	CASWETAYEQYF	TGTGCCAGCTGGGAGACAGCATACGAGCAGTACTTC
.	TRBV4-1	TRBJ1-1	.	CASSHMGGGEAFF	TGCGCCAGCAGCCATATGGGCGGGGGTGAAGCTTTCTTT
.	TRBV6-1	TRBJ2-3	.	CASSDYREVATDTQYF	TGTGCCAGCAGTGACTACAGGGAGGTAGCCACAGATACGCAGTATTTT
.	TRBV6-5	TRBJ1-5	TRBD1	CASRTGQTSNQPQHF	TGTGCCAGCAGAACGGGACAGACGAGCAATCAGCCCCAGCATTTT
.	TRBV11-3	TRBJ2-1	.	CASSLDRQDEQFF	TGTGCCAGCAGCTTAGATCGGCAGGATGAGCAGTTCTTC
.	TRBV7-6	TRBJ2-2	.	CASSDQGTGELFF	TGTGCCAGCAGCGACCAGGGGACCGGGGAGCTGTTTTTT
.	TRBV4-1	TRBJ2-5	TRBD2	CASSQDRPTSGRAGETQYF	TGCGCCAGCAGCCAAGATCGGCCCACTAGCGGGAGGGCCGGGGAGACCCAGTACTTC
medium-sized	TRBV5-1	TRBJ1-2	.	CASSRTGTPVYGYTF	TGCGCCAGCAGCCGCACCGGGACGCCAGTCTATGGCTACACCTTC